The rows below give T cell receptor beta chains drawn from one sample of a study of cytomegalovirus exposure and HLA in healthy donors. Produced via immunoSEQ multiplex PCR; TCRdb's table is partial and in-frame only. The table shows 75,000 to 90,000 clones, with 79% occurring only once. Sequenced material: PBMCs. The receptor set was obtained from a woman in her thirties or forties in good health and CMV-seropositive. The CDR3 runs from the conserved cysteine through the conserved F or W. Each record gives: CDR3 protein, V gene.

CDR3: CASSPDRGGYTF; V: TRBV27
CDR3: CASVVGGGPGIEQYF; V: TRBV28
CDR3: CAWSRRGVWSYNSPLHF; V: TRBV30
CDR3: CATSRARGIAGELFF; V: TRBV15
CDR3: CASSYTGTQYF; V: TRBV6-5
CDR3: CASSLTMNTEAFF; V: TRBV6-6
CDR3: CASSGRTRDTGELFF; V: TRBV5-6
CDR3: CAIRPAAGGAVTDTQYF; V: TRBV10-3
CDR3: CASSYEGVGANVLTF; V: TRBV6-6
CDR3: CASSLGGRGFTEQYF; V: TRBV5-1
CDR3: CASSWDRTNTEAFF; V: TRBV19
CDR3: CASSFIPRDGYTF; V: TRBV7-2
CDR3: CASYPRGTGTYEQYF; V: TRBV28
CDR3: CSVVVSTEAFF; V: TRBV29-1
CDR3: CASLGSGQGSSGYTF; V: TRBV7-3
CDR3: CASSFQMNGGADSYEQYF; V: TRBV5-1
CDR3: CASCPSGRGSEQFF; V: TRBV10-2
CDR3: CASSVSLGQGLGNTIYF; V: TRBV9
CDR3: CASSIGGQGRDGYTF; V: TRBV19
CDR3: CASSQDLTYSNQPQHF; V: TRBV4-1
CDR3: CASSDPTRDSGNTIYF; V: TRBV6-1
CDR3: CASSVRSRDTGELFF; V: TRBV5-4
CDR3: CAWKFGPGAYEQYF; V: TRBV30
CDR3: CASSFRVREGTDTQYF; V: TRBV5-4
CDR3: CASAGWADSYNEQFF; V: TRBV25-1
CDR3: CASSQEGQGGYYGYTF; V: TRBV4-1
CDR3: CASSLAGEIYEQYF; V: TRBV5-4
CDR3: CASSAGQVRSYEQYF; V: TRBV9